Reported below is one T cell receptor (beta chain). These data are taken from a study of control samples from healthy donors and cancer patients. CDR3 length: 13 residues. Trimming took off 5 bases at V and 0 bases at J, with 7 bases between the two ends. Germline V gene data show CDR1 as SGHNT and CDR2 as YENEEA. The table came from immunoSEQ multiplex PCR; TCRdb's copy has only in-frame clones and leaves some out. The table includes fewer than 65,000 clones, 75% to 85% detected once. The V call is TRBV11-3, the J call TRBJ1-1, with D uncertain. The sequencing input was blood. The clonotype comes from an older man in good health. The CDR3 region is CASSLYMNTEAFF. DNA for the CDR3: TGTGCCAGCAGCCTCTATATGAACACTGAAGCTTTCTTT.